Listed here are 32 T cell receptor beta chains from one sample, sequenced in a study of T cell repertoires in aging, cancer and after chemotherapy. Multiplex touch-down PCR with TRB-A/B primers amplified rearranged V-D-J TRB sequences. TCRdb redid the calling of the multiplex PCR reads with MiXCR, one entry per CDR3 protein. The table lists about 13,000 distinct CDR3 sequences, about 25% of them singletons, with 45% to 55% in the top ten. Peripheral blood genomic DNA, not sorted cells or RNA, was the template. The source material was blood. These receptors all stem from a human donor in good health.

This clonotype was seen a few times. The genes are TRBV20-1 and TRBJ2-5; 7 bases map to TRBD2. The CDR3 extends over 15 amino acids. The V segment lost 0 bases and the J segment 5 bases; nucleotides outside the gene matches: 9. CDR1 DFQATT and CDR2 SNEGSKA come from the germline V gene (reference sequence). The CDR3 DNA is TGCAGTGCTAGAGATCCCCGGGCCGGGGGGGAGACCCAGTACTTC. The encoded protein is CSARDPRAGGETQYF.

The V gene is TRBV5-6, the J gene TRBJ1-3; 7 positions match TRBD1. Germline V gene sequence: CDR1 SGHDT, CDR2 YYEEEE. The CDR3 has 16 residues. V lost 3 bases to trimming and J lost 0 bases; unmatched junction nucleotides: 6. The CDR3 nucleotides are TGTGCCAGCAGCTCAGGACAGGTTTACTCTGGAAACACCATATATTTT. This codes for CASSSGQVYSGNTIYF.

This CDR3 reads CASSTPGLATDTQYF. Written as DNA, the CDR3 is TGTGCCAGCAGTACGCCGGGACTAGCTACAGATACGCAGTATTTT. The rearrangement joins TRBV12-3 or TRBV12-4 to TRBJ2-3, with 9 bases aligning to TRBD2. V trimming: 5 bases; J trimming: 3 bases; junction bases outside the gene matches: 6. CDR3 length: 15 amino acids.

Only a few counts were recorded for this clonotype. The rearrangement links TRBV24-1 to TRBJ2-7; the D is unclear. V lost 5 bases and J 6 bases, leaving 19 bases between the germline ends. The V gene's germline CDR1 is KGHDR and CDR2 SFDVKD. This CDR3 contains 15 residues. CDR3 residues: CATSAARLSRGEQYF. CDR3 DNA: TGTGCCACCAGTGCCGCCCGGCTTTCGCGAGGCGAGCAGTACTTC.

This clonotype was seen many times. The rearrangement uses TRBV19 and TRBJ1-2; 7 bases match TRBD1. The CDR3 spans 15 residues. With V trimmed by 2 bases and J by 3 bases, 6 bases remained unmatched. Germline V gene sequence: CDR1 LNHDA, CDR2 SQIVND (reference sequence). CDR3 sequence reads: CASSISPDRDYGYTF. The CDR3 nucleotides are TGTGCCAGTAGTATATCCCCAGACAGGGACTATGGCTACACCTTC. The entire variable domain, with the rest obtained from reference TRBV19 and TRBJ1-2, is as follows: DGGITQSPKYLFRKEGQNVTLSCEQNLNHDAMYWYRQDPGQGLRLIYYSQIVNDFQKGDIAEGYSVSREKKESFPLTVTSAQKNPTAFYLCASSISPDRDYGYTFGSGTRLTVV.

A few counts support this clonotype. The chain links TRBV6-5 to TRBJ1-5; 10 bases match TRBD1. Germline V lookup: CDR1 MNHEY, CDR2 SVGAGI. V was clipped by 5 bases and J by 4 bases; unmatched bases: 5. This CDR3 contains 15 residues. The CDR3 region has the DNA TGTGCCAGCAGTCTAGGACAGGGGGGGAATCAGCCCCAGCATTTT. Encoded protein: CASSLGQGGNQPQHF.

V usage is TRBV4-1 and J usage is TRBJ1-3; D may be TRBD1 (5 bases). CDR1 MGHRA and CDR2 YSYEKL come from the germline V gene. This CDR3 has 16 amino acids. V was trimmed by 1 base and J by 4 bases, leaving 14 bases between them. The CDR3 DNA reads as TGCGCCAGCAGCCAAGGACAGCAACCCTTCGGAAACACCATATATTTT. Translating it yields CASSQGQQPFGNTIYF.

In its sample, this clonotype was seen many times. This chain uses TRBV29-1 with TRBJ2-1; 7 bases map to TRBD2. The CDR3 has 13 residues. Germline CDR1 reads SQVTM; CDR2 reads ANQGSEA. V was clipped by 8 bases and J by 1 base; unmatched bases: 5. CDR3 DNA sequence: TGCAGCACTAGGGAGGGGTCCTACAATGAGCAGTTCTTC. Encoded protein: CSTREGSYNEQFF.

This chain uses TRBV12-3 or TRBV12-4 with TRBJ2-5; TRBD2 agrees at 8 bases. Germline trimming cut 6 bases from V and 5 bases from J; bases unmatched to any gene: 11. The CDR3 consists of 15 residues. This CDR3 reads CASSVDSGGRETQYF. CDR3 DNA sequence: TGTGCCAGCAGCGTAGATTCGGGGGGGCGGGAGACCCAGTACTTC.

CDR3 protein: CASSSESGSGLGNNQPQHF. The CDR3 region has the DNA TGTGCCAGCAGCTCCGAATCTGGGTCAGGGTTGGGAAACAATCAGCCCCAGCATTTT. V is TRBV6-2 or TRBV6-3 and J is TRBJ1-5, with a possible D match to TRBD1 (5 bases). This CDR3 is 19 amino acids long. CDR1 MNHEY and CDR2 SVGEGT come from the germline V gene. V dropped 6 bases and J dropped 3 bases, with 27 bases sitting between them.

The rearrangement joins TRBV6-5 to TRBJ2-7, with a possible D match to TRBD1 (6 bases). Trimming stripped 0 bases from V and 6 bases from J, with 15 bases between. This CDR3 has 15 residues. Germline CDR1 reads MNHEY; CDR2 reads SVGAGI. CDR3 coding DNA: TGTGCCAGCAGTTACTCCCCGGCAGGGGCGGGCGAGCAGTACTTC. It specifies CASSYSPAGAGEQYF.

The DNA for the CDR3 is TGTGCCAGCAGCTTTCTAACCATCTACAATGAGCAGTTCTTC. Translated, it gives CASSFLTIYNEQFF. This sequence joins TRBV11-2 and TRBJ2-1; no firm D call. CDR3 length: 14 residues. Trimming stripped 3 bases from V and 3 bases from J, with 9 bases between. Germline CDR1 is SGHAT and CDR2 is FQNNGV.

This chain connects TRBV20-1 to TRBJ2-5, with TRBD2 matching 9 bases. The CDR3 is 13 amino acids. CDR1 DFQATT and CDR2 SNEGSKA come from the germline V gene (reference sequence). V trimming: 3 bases; J trimming: 5 bases; junction bases outside the gene matches: 4. The CDR3, as DNA: TGCAGTGCTAGTAGAGGGACTAGCGAGACCCAGTACTTC. It yields the protein CSASRGTSETQYF.

In this sample, this clonotype turned up a few times. The chain links TRBV20-1 to TRBJ1-1; no clear D gene. The germline V gene encodes CDR1 DFQATT and CDR2 SNEGSKA (reference sequence). This CDR3 spans 11 amino acids. V lost 1 base and J lost 6, with 6 bases in between. For the CDR3, the DNA is TGCAGTGCTAGAGGGGATGCTGAAGCTTTCTTT. Protein product: CSARGDAEAFF.

In this sample, this clonotype turned up a few times. CDR3 DNA: TGTGCCAGTAGCCCGTATCTAGGGACAGTCACACCTTTCTTT. As protein: CASSPYLGTVTPFF. This chain uses TRBV19 with TRBJ1-1; 7 nucleotides align to TRBD1. The trim removed 6 bases at V and 12 bases at J, leaving 16 bases unmatched. This CDR3 spans 14 amino acids. CDR1 and CDR2 (germline): LNHDA, SQIVND (reference sequence).

This chain uses TRBV25-1 with TRBJ1-5; D remains ambiguous. In germline, CDR1 is MGHDK, CDR2 SYGVNS. V gave up 4 bases and J gave up 4 bases, with 2 bases separating them. CDR3 size: 11 residues. CDR3: CASSANQPQHF. Here the CDR3 DNA reads TGTGCCAGCAGTGCTAATCAGCCCCAGCATTTT. Looking up the rest from reference TRBV25-1 and TRBJ1-5 gives the full variable domain: EADIYQTPRYLVIGTGKKITLECSQTMGHDKMYWYQQDPGMELHLIHYSYGVNSTEKGDLSSESTVSRIRTEHFPLTLESARPSHTSQYLCASSANQPQHFGDGTRLSIL.

The J gene is TRBJ2-7, the V gene TRBV6-1; the D is unclear. Germline V lookup: CDR1 MNHNS, CDR2 SASEGT. The CDR3 consists of 14 residues. Trimming took off 7 bases at V and 1 base at J, with 14 bases between the two ends. DNA of the CDR3: TGTGCCAGCAAAAAGGATTCCCTTTCCTACGAGCAGTACTTC. Translated: CASKKDSLSYEQYF.

This clonotype was seen only a few times. V usage is TRBV18 and J usage is TRBJ1-1; possible D gene TRBD1, 6 bases. The CDR3 totals 14 residues. Trimming stripped 1 base from V and 2 bases from J, with 8 bases between. Germline values: CDR1 KGHSH, CDR2 LQKENI. In DNA form, the CDR3 reads TGTGCCAGCTCACCACAGGGGGAAAACACTGAAGCTTTCTTT. Amino acids: CASSPQGENTEAFF.

The table lists this clonotype with many counts. The rearrangement joins TRBV19 to TRBJ2-6, with D perhaps matching TRBD2 (6 bases). Germline CDR1 and CDR2: LNHDA and SQIVND (reference sequence). CDR3 length: 16 amino acids. The V end lost 7 bases, the J end lost 0 bases, and 13 bases lay between the germline ends. The CDR3 coding sequence is TGTGCCAGTATGCGGGACGCCCTCTCTGGGGCCAACGTCCTGACTTTC. Its translation is CASMRDALSGANVLTF.

The chain is built from TRBV7-2 and TRBJ2-3, with no clear D. Germline loops: CDR1 SGHTA, CDR2 FQGNSA. This CDR3 contains 14 residues. V lost 1 base and J 0 bases, leaving 5 bases between the germline ends. The CDR3 protein is CASSLGLSTDTQYF. In DNA, the CDR3 is TGTGCCAGCAGCTTAGGGCTGAGCACAGATACGCAGTATTTT.

This clonotype was detected a few times. The chain couples TRBV6-1 to TRBJ2-1; possibly TRBD1 or TRBD2 for D (5 bases each). Germline CDR1 is MNHNS and CDR2 is SASEGT. The CDR3 spans 16 residues. Trimming removed 5 bases at V and 4 bases at J, with 18 bases between. CDR3 amino acids: CASSYSTGQIYNEQFF. Written as DNA, the CDR3 is TGTGCCAGCAGTTACTCGACGGGGCAAATTTACAATGAGCAGTTCTTC.

This clonotype has only a few counts. The chain carries TRBV14 and TRBJ2-3; D is unresolved. V lost 2 bases, J lost 0 bases, and 12 bases lay in between. CDR3 length: 16 residues. Germline values: CDR1 SGHDN, CDR2 FVKESK. The CDR3 here is CASSQRAWGSTDTQYF. In DNA form, the CDR3 reads TGTGCCAGCAGCCAACGCGCTTGGGGTAGCACAGATACGCAGTATTTT.

This clonotype showed up many times. This sequence joins TRBV15 and TRBJ1-6; possible D gene TRBD1, 5 bases. Germline loops: CDR1 LNHNV, CDR2 YYDKDF (reference sequence). V lost 0 bases, J lost 8 bases, and 8 bases lay in between. This CDR3 comprises 14 residues. The CDR3 is CATSRDWGDSPLHF. The CDR3 bases are TGTGCCACCAGCAGAGATTGGGGGGATTCACCCCTCCACTTT.

This clonotype turned up a few times. The J gene is TRBJ2-6, the V gene TRBV20-1, with D uncertain. Trimming removed 5 bases from V and 0 bases from J, with 5 bases in between. The germline gives CDR1 DFQATT, CDR2 SNEGSKA (reference sequence). The CDR3 contains 13 residues. The CDR3 nucleotides are TGCAGTGCTTTTAACTCTGGGGCCAACGTCCTGACTTTC. It is translated as CSAFNSGANVLTF.

The chain combines TRBV12-3 or TRBV12-4 with TRBJ1-2, with TRBD1 matching over 7 bases. CDR3 length: 15 residues. V shed 4 bases, J shed 6 bases, and the junction held 11 bases outside the gene matches. The CDR3 coding sequence is TGTGCCAGCAGTTCCACAGCAGGGGGGATTAATGGCTACACCTTC. The encoded protein is CASSSTAGGINGYTF.

This sequence joins TRBV12-3 or TRBV12-4 and TRBJ1-2, with 11 bases aligning to TRBD1. The CDR3 length is 17 residues. V lost 2 bases and J lost 2; bases outside the gene matches: 7. The CDR3 is CASSLWGGTGGNYGYTF. For the CDR3, the DNA is TGTGCCAGCAGTTTATGGGGGGGGACAGGGGGAAACTATGGCTACACCTTC.

The CDR3 loop reads CASSLLLAGVTDTQYF. CDR3 sequence (DNA): TGTGCCAGCAGCTTACTACTAGCGGGGGTCACAGATACGCAGTATTTT. The V and J genes are TRBV11-2 and TRBJ2-3; 11 bases match TRBD2. CDR1 SGHAT and CDR2 FQNNGV come from the germline V gene. J was trimmed by 2 bases and V by 2 bases; bases with no gene match: 3. The CDR3 runs to 16 residues.

The rearrangement joins TRBV28 to TRBJ1-4; D perhaps matches TRBD1 (6 bases). V lost 3 bases and J lost 0, with 14 bases in between. This CDR3 is 17 amino acids long. The germline CDR1 and CDR2 sequences are MDHEN and SYDVKM. The CDR3 DNA follows: TGTGCCAGCAGTTTGAGGGGGGCGGGTGCAACTAATGAAAAACTGTTTTTT. Residues: CASSLRGAGATNEKLFF. Full variable domain (rest looked up from reference TRBV28 and TRBJ1-4): DVKVTQSSRYLVKRTGEKVFLECVQDMDHENMFWYRQDPGLGLRLIYFSYDVKMKEKGDIPEGYSVSREKKERFSLILESASTNQTSMYLCASSLRGAGATNEKLFFGSGTQLSVL.

This rearrangement joins TRBV2 to TRBJ2-7; 11 positions match TRBD2. This CDR3 region has 14 residues. V lost 8 bases and J lost 2; bases outside the gene matches: 5. Germline CDR1 SNHLY, CDR2 FYNNEI. The CDR3 nucleotides read TGTGCCAGCGGTAGCGGGGGGGCCCCCTACGAGCAGTACTTC. It codes for CASGSGGAPYEQYF.

This chain joins TRBV7-2 and TRBJ1-3, with D perhaps matching TRBD1 (6 bases). The length of the CDR3 is 13 residues. V was cut by 6 bases and J by 4 bases, with 10 bases left in between. The germline CDR1 and CDR2 sequences are SGHTA and FQGNSA. CDR3 bases: TGTGCCAGCAGGAGGGGGATGGGAAACACCATATATTTT. Its protein product is CASRRGMGNTIYF. The whole variable domain, remainder taken from reference TRBV7-2 and TRBJ1-3, is GAGVSQSPSNKVTEKGKDVELRCDPISGHTALYWYRQSLGQGLEFLIYFQGNSAPDKSGLPSDRFSAERTGGSVSTLTIQRTQQEDSAVYLCASRRGMGNTIYFGEGSWLTVV.

Of note for this clonotype: A much more abundant neighbour one base away suggests this may be a read error. V usage is TRBV6-5 and J usage is TRBJ2-1; D possibly corresponds to TRBD1 (6 bases). Germline V gene lookup returns CDR1 MNHEY and CDR2 SVGAGI. Trimming stripped 2 bases from V and 10 bases from J, with 15 bases between. This CDR3 comprises 14 residues. This CDR3 is CASSYDTGWYEQFF. The DNA of the CDR3 is TGTGCCAGCAGTTACGATACAGGGTGGTACGAGCAGTTCTTC.

The chain joins TRBV6-5 to TRBJ2-3; D is perhaps TRBD2 (5 bases). V gave up 3 bases and J gave up 5 bases, with 6 bases separating them. The germline gives CDR1 MNHEY, CDR2 SVGAGI. The CDR3 runs to 12 residues. This CDR3 is CASSYGLDTQYF. The CDR3 nucleotides are TGTGCCAGCAGTTATGGACTAGATACGCAGTATTTT.